Listed below are T cell receptor beta chains from one sample, sequenced in a study of T cell responses to AZD1222 COVID-19 vaccine. The repertoire was sequenced with immunoSEQ multiplex PCR; TCRdb's copy has only in-frame clones and lacks some. The sample yields about 170,000 clones, around 90% seen once. This sample comprised peripheral blood, obtained on day 0 of AZD1222 vaccination. The receptor set was obtained from an adult in good health. CDR3s include the opening cysteine and the closing phenylalanine or tryptophan.

CDR3,V,J
CASSQGRGRVSYNEQFF,TRBV4-1,TRBJ2-1
CASSFNGKGPFYNSPLHF,TRBV28,TRBJ1-6
CASSVNRELRGYTF,TRBV6-5,TRBJ1-2
CASSSRERSSGANVLTF,TRBV27,TRBJ2-6
CASSPPSYNSPLHF,TRBV18,TRBJ1-6
CASSGGTGGQETQYF,TRBV5-5,TRBJ2-5
CATSEGRFGTSGQYNEQFF,TRBV24-1,TRBJ2-1
CASSYPGQNTEAFF,TRBV6-5,TRBJ1-1
CASSVVPGPSGNTIYF,TRBV9,TRBJ1-3
CASSPQGDTQYF,TRBV11-2,TRBJ2-3
CASSLYSSGRPKGYEQYF,TRBV5-4,TRBJ2-7
CASSLDGGVRYEQYF,TRBV5-4,TRBJ2-7
CASSPVGFSGNTIYF,TRBV18,TRBJ1-3
CASQRGGGNTGELFF,TRBV2,TRBJ2-2
CASSLQGPGSPLHF,TRBV5-1,TRBJ1-6
CASSQASIAGGLAEQFF,TRBV4-3,TRBJ2-1
CATSEGQGPDSNQPQHF,TRBV24-1,TRBJ1-5
CASSQGRSEAFF,TRBV10-1,TRBJ1-1
CASSSVAGSSYNEQFF,TRBV28,TRBJ2-1
CASRTGLLGDTQYF,TRBV27,TRBJ2-3
CASSTPILQGPNYGYTF,TRBV2,TRBJ1-2
CAISEESSGNTIYF,TRBV10-3,TRBJ1-3
CASSGGGSNQPQHF,TRBV3-1/TRBV3-2,TRBJ1-5
CASIETRAPHTEAFF,TRBV6-6,TRBJ1-1
CASSPATSTDTQYF,TRBV5-1,TRBJ2-3
CASQAFGGLNTEAFF,TRBV14,TRBJ1-1
CAWSSYGGGYTF,TRBV30,TRBJ1-2
CAIRSGGYNEQFF,TRBV12-3/TRBV12-4,TRBJ2-1
CASSQDSGSYNEQFF,TRBV4-1,TRBJ2-1
CASSPETGTLVETQYF,TRBV5-1,TRBJ2-5
CASSLGLQETQYF,TRBV9,TRBJ2-5
CASSHLANTEAFF,TRBV23-1,TRBJ1-1
CASSARQQSFSGNTIYF,TRBV5-1,TRBJ1-3
CASTGAGANVLTF,TRBV2,TRBJ2-6
CASSHRQGRMNTEAFF,TRBV7-3,TRBJ1-1
CASSLSRGRAFF,TRBV28,TRBJ1-1
CASRLLSGGSGGNEQFF,TRBV2,TRBJ2-1
CASSLPLGYGYTF,TRBV28,TRBJ1-2
CASSVTGLNTEAFF,TRBV2,TRBJ1-1
CASSPAGSNQPQHF,TRBV6-5,TRBJ1-5
CASRTDGRNEKLFF,TRBV6-5,TRBJ1-4
CASSSHGHVQGRYTIYF,TRBV5-7,TRBJ1-3
CASTSNHRTGELFF,TRBV5-1,TRBJ2-2
CASSKECLAGTDTQYF,TRBV21-1,TRBJ2-3
CASSLYSGMGAEAFF,TRBV7-3,TRBJ1-1
CASSYSTISEAFF,TRBV6-5,TRBJ1-1
CASINGAGLNTEAFF,TRBV6-5,TRBJ1-1
CASSYFSGTGGYGYTF,TRBV6-5,TRBJ1-2
CASRVDRASNQPQHF,TRBV19,TRBJ1-5
CASTPTGGSTGELFF,TRBV19,TRBJ2-2